Below are 22 T cell receptor beta chains sequenced from a single sample in a study of shared clonotypes between healthy human individuals. The repertoire was sequenced with immunoSEQ multiplex PCR; TCRdb's copy has only in-frame clones and lacks some. The table shows some 490,000 clones, with approximately 80% occurring only once. Input material: PBMCs. The receptors here all came from a woman in her thirties or forties in good health. Some clones in this sample may be carry-over from other donors' samples.

The chain recombines TRBV9 with TRBJ1-5; D uncertain. CDR1 SGDLS and CDR2 YYNGEE come from the germline V gene. With 7 bases removed from V and 5 bases from J, the gap between germline ends came to 10 bases. The CDR3 has 12 residues. DNA for the CDR3: TGTGCCAGCGGGAGCTTATATCAGCCCCAGCATTTT. Translated, it gives CASGSLYQPQHF.

This clone was detected a few times. This sample includes further DNA sequences coding for the same CDR3. The V call is TRBV29-1, the J call TRBJ2-3, with 8 nucleotides matching TRBD2. Germline lookup yields CDR1 SQVTM and CDR2 ANQGSEA. V dropped 8 bases and J dropped 1; count of bases not matched to a gene: 8. This CDR3 is 14 amino acids long. The CDR3 nucleotides read TGCAGCTCACGAGCGGGAGCGGGCACAGATACGCAGTATTTT. Encoded protein: CSSRAGAGTDTQYF.

This clone showed up just a few times. Other DNA sequences in the same sample also yield this CDR3. The V gene is TRBV29-1, the J gene TRBJ2-5, with D unresolved. Trimming cost V 4 bases and J 5 bases, with 5 bases left between them. Germline V CDR1 and CDR2: SQVTM, ANQGSEA. CDR3 size: 10 residues. CDR3 nucleotides: TGCAGCGTTGGAGAGGAGACCCAGTACTTC. Translating it yields CSVGEETQYF.

The chain is built from TRBV28 and TRBJ1-4; 7 nucleotides line up with TRBD1. This CDR3 has 17 residues. Germline V gene lookup returns CDR1 MDHEN and CDR2 SYDVKM. The trim removed 2 bases at V and 8 bases at J, leaving 14 bases unmatched. CDR3 protein: CASSLRGHRARREKLFF. CDR3 coding DNA: TGTGCCAGCAGTTTAAGGGGGCACCGGGCCCGACGGGAAAAACTGTTTTTT.

This clone was counted a few times. This chain links TRBV5-6 with TRBJ1-3, with TRBD1 matching 8 bases. The CDR3 contains 14 residues. CDR1 is SGHDT, CDR2 YYEEEE, per germline. J was trimmed by 8 bases and V by 0 bases; bases with no gene match: 4. The CDR3 reads CASSLAQGADTIYF. DNA for the CDR3: TGTGCCAGCAGCTTGGCCCAGGGGGCAGACACCATATATTTT.

The gene calls are TRBV2 and TRBJ2-5, with D maybe TRBD1 (6 bases). V was cut by 6 bases and J by 1 base, with 15 bases left in between. In germline, CDR1 is SNHLY, CDR2 FYNNEI. The CDR3 is made up of 15 amino acids. CDR3 in amino acids: CASSPGQLTQETQYF. CDR3 nucleotides: TGTGCCAGCAGCCCAGGACAGTTAACCCAAGAGACCCAGTACTTC.

The chain combines TRBV30 with TRBJ2-5, with a tentative D call TRBD2 (5 bases). The assigned J gene may be wrong: the sequence end matches TRBJ2-7 better. Germline CDR1 and CDR2: GTSNPN and SVGIG (reference sequence). The CDR3 extends over 16 amino acids. The CDR3 region is CAWSRGAGTFSYEQYF. Written as DNA, the CDR3 is TGTGCCTGGAGTCGGGGTGCTGGAACTTTCTCCTACGAGCAGTACTTC.

The chain uses TRBV12-2 and TRBJ2-2. TRBV12-2 is designated a pseudogene. The CDR3 has 15 amino acids. The CDR3 nucleotides read TGTGCAAGTCGAGCCAGGGAGACGAACACCGGGGAGCTGTTTTTT. Translated, it gives CASRARETNTGELFF.

This clone was counted once. The V call is TRBV7-6, the J call TRBJ1-3; D gene uncertain. The germline V gene has CDR1 SGHVS and CDR2 FNYEAQ. V was clipped by 1 base and J by 0 bases, with 4 bases between them. The CDR3 is 14 amino acids. CDR3 residues: CASSLGGSGNTIYF. The CDR3, as DNA: TGTGCCAGCAGCTTAGGGGGCTCTGGAAACACCATATATTTT.

The sample holds one count of this clone. This rearrangement joins TRBV5-1 to TRBJ1-5; 7 positions match TRBD1. CDR3 size: 15 residues. Germline V lookup: CDR1 SGHRS, CDR2 YFSETQ. Trimming at V came to 0 bases and at J to 3 bases, leaving 3 bases not matched to a gene. The CDR3 is CASSLGQGPNQPQHF. CDR3 nucleotides: TGCGCCAGCAGCTTGGGACAGGGCCCCAATCAGCCCCAGCATTTT.

The chain is built from TRBV28 and TRBJ2-3; D unclear. The CDR3 is made up of 13 amino acids. Looked up from germline, CDR1 is MDHEN and CDR2 is SYDVKM. V was pared by 3 bases and J by 5 bases, with 9 bases between. The CDR3 loop reads CASSFGGEDTQYF. For the CDR3, the DNA is TGTGCCAGCAGTTTTGGTGGTGAAGATACGCAGTATTTT.

The V gene is TRBV30, the J gene TRBJ1-1, with a tentative D call TRBD1 (5 bases). The ends were cut back, 5 bases at V and 7 bases at J, with 20 bases in the middle. The CDR3 contains 14 residues. Germline V gene data show CDR1 as GTSNPN and CDR2 as SVGIG (reference sequence). The CDR3 sequence is CAWGPGRGKNEAFF. The CDR3 coding sequence is TGTGCCTGGGGACCGGGACGCGGGAAGAATGAAGCTTTCTTT.

The V gene is TRBV2, the J gene TRBJ1-1; D possibly corresponds to TRBD1 (5 bases). Germline CDR1 SNHLY, CDR2 FYNNEI. CDR3 size: 13 residues. Trimming cost V 4 bases and J 4 bases, with 10 bases left between them. CDR3 loop: CASSGGVGTEAFF. CDR3 coding DNA: TGTGCCAGCAGTGGAGGGGTGGGCACTGAAGCTTTCTTT. Drawing the rest from reference TRBV2 and TRBJ1-1, the complete variable domain is EPEVTQTPSHQVTQMGQEVILRCVPISNHLYFYWYRQILGQKVEFLVSFYNNEISEKSEIFDDQFSVERPDGSNFTLKIRSTKLEDSAMYFCASSGGVGTEAFFGQGTRLTVV.

This clone was observed a single time. This chain connects TRBV7-3 to TRBJ2-2; 11 bases fit TRBD2. Germline V CDR1 and CDR2: SGHTA, FQGTGA. V trimming: 3 bases; J trimming: 5 bases; junction bases outside the gene matches: 8. The CDR3 spans 17 residues. The CDR3 sequence: CASSLGALAGVTGELFF. The DNA of the CDR3 is TGTGCCAGCAGCTTGGGGGCACTAGCGGGAGTTACCGGGGAGCTGTTTTTT.

Only a few counts were recorded for this clone. A junction boundary mismatches the germline segment, possibly from a read error. J is TRBJ1-5 and V is TRBV28; the D is unclear. CDR3 length equals 13 residues. CDR1 and CDR2 from the germline V gene are MDHEN and SYDVKM. The CDR3 reads CASSGSSNQPRHF. The DNA for the CDR3 is TGTGCCAGCAGCGGGAGTAGCAATCAGCCCCGGCATTTT.

This clone was observed a handful of times. Other DNA sequences in this specimen translate into the identical CDR3. This chain joins TRBV10-3 and TRBJ2-3; D gene unclear. Trimming took off 0 bases at V and 3 bases at J, with 4 bases between the two ends. The CDR3 totals 13 residues. Germline CDR1 and CDR2: ENHRY and SYGVKD. The CDR3 DNA reads as TGTGCCATCAGTGAGTCGGGGACAGATACGCAGTATTTT. Protein: CAISESGTDTQYF.

In nucleotides, the CDR3 is TGTGCCAGCACTAGCACAGGGGGCTACCAGCCCCAGCATTTT. It codes for CASTSTGGYQPQHF. The V and J genes are TRBV6-6 and TRBJ1-5; 9 bases are shared with TRBD1. Germline V lookup: CDR1 MNHNY, CDR2 SVGAGI (reference sequence). The V and J ends lost 7 bases and 7 bases, in that order; junction bases with no gene match: 8. CDR3 length equals 14 residues.

This chain uses TRBV6-5 with TRBJ2-1; 7 bases are shared with TRBD2. V dropped 3 bases and J dropped 8; count of bases not matched to a gene: 7. CDR3 length: 14 residues. CDR1 and CDR2 from the germline V gene are MNHEY and SVGAGI. This CDR3 is CASSYGGGRDEQFF. In DNA form, the CDR3 reads TGTGCCAGCAGTTATGGGGGAGGGCGGGATGAGCAGTTCTTC.

The chain joins TRBV29-1 to TRBJ2-3; TRBD2 agrees at 9 bases. From germline, CDR1 is SQVTM and CDR2 ANQGSEA. V trimming: 7 bases; J trimming: 3 bases; junction bases outside the gene matches: 8. This CDR3 region has 14 residues. The CDR3 reads CSAKPGLATDTQYF. CDR3 DNA: TGCAGCGCCAAACCGGGACTAGCTACAGATACGCAGTATTTT.

For this clone: One end of the junction is discordant with germline, which a read error may explain. The chain carries TRBV19 and TRBJ1-5; 11 bases map to TRBD1. The CDR3 has 14 amino acids. Germline CDR1 LNHDA, CDR2 SQIVND (reference sequence). CDR3 loop: CASSIGQGAQPQHF. The CDR3, as DNA: TGTGCCAGTAGCATAGGACAGGGGGCACAGCCCCAGCATTTT.

The chain is built from TRBV5-1 and TRBJ2-6; 8 bases match TRBD2. The CDR3 consists of 15 residues. The germline V gene has CDR1 SGHRS and CDR2 YFSETQ. V shed 4 bases, J shed 0 bases, and the junction held 0 bases outside the gene matches. The CDR3 spells CASSTSGSGANVLTF. The CDR3 nucleotides read TGCGCCAGCAGCACTAGCGGCTCTGGGGCCAACGTCCTGACTTTC. The variable domain in full, with the rest retrieved from reference TRBV5-1 and TRBJ2-6, is KAGVTQTPRYLIKTRGQQVTLSCSPISGHRSVSWYQQTPGQGLQFLFEYFSETQRNKGNFPGRFSGRQFSNSRSEMNVSTLELGDSALYLCASSTSGSGANVLTFGAGSRLTVL.

This rearrangement joins TRBV28 to TRBJ2-7, with D perhaps given as TRBD1 or TRBD2 (5 bases each). Trimming shortened V by 9 bases and J by 3 bases, and 15 bases separated the two germline ends. There are 13 residues in the CDR3. Germline CDR1 is MDHEN and CDR2 is SYDVKM. This CDR3 reads CASRGSGFYEQYF. DNA of the CDR3: TGTGCCAGTCGGGGCTCCGGTTTCTACGAGCAGTACTTC.